This is a list of T cell receptor beta chains from one sample in a study of blood T cell repertoires in COVID-19. Clones were read by immunoSEQ multiplex PCR, and TCRdb kept only the in-frame ones, dropping some. The repertoire consists of approximately 150,000 clones, with about nine tenths occurring once and the leading ten covering around 6.1%. Sequenced material: peripheral blood. Source of these receptors: a man at least 80 years old with acute or convalescent COVID-19. The CDR3 runs from the conserved cysteine through the conserved F or W. The D gene is left open where the match is weak. Where a row states a size, it is once, few, many or the class of an expanded clone; other rows omit it.

CDR3 DNA: TGTGCCAGCAGCCGACCCGCACAACAGGGACGCGGCTACACCTTC
CDR3 protein: CASSRPAQQGRGYTF
clone size: NA
V gene: TRBV28
D gene: NA
J gene: TRBJ1-2

CDR3 DNA: TGCAGTGCTAGTGGCAACAGGGGACATTCACCCCTCCACTTT
CDR3 protein: CSASGNRGHSPLHF
clone size: NA
V gene: TRBV20-1
D gene: TRBD1
J gene: TRBJ1-6

CDR3 DNA: TGTGCCAGTGGCGGAACTAGCGGGAGGAACACCGGGGAGCTGTTTTTT
CDR3 protein: CASGGTSGRNTGELFF
clone size: NA
V gene: TRBV6-6
D gene: TRBD2
J gene: TRBJ2-2

CDR3 DNA: TGTGCCAGCAGTTTATCCCGGCGTGACTGGTCTAGCACAGATACGCAGTATTTT
CDR3 protein: CASSLSRRDWSSTDTQYF
clone size: NA
V gene: TRBV28
D gene: NA
J gene: TRBJ2-3

CDR3 DNA: TGTGCCAGCAGTCTAAAGACACAGGGAGCTGGAAACACCATATATTTT
CDR3 protein: CASSLKTQGAGNTIYF
clone size: few
V gene: TRBV6-6
D gene: NA
J gene: TRBJ1-3

CDR3 DNA: TGTGCCAGCAGCCATGTCGAGGGGGCTCAGTACACCGGGGAGCTGTTTTTT
CDR3 protein: CASSHVEGAQYTGELFF
clone size: NA
V gene: TRBV14
D gene: TRBD1
J gene: TRBJ2-2

CDR3 DNA: TGTGCCAGCAGCAGGGGTGTGGAATTGAGCACAGATACGCAGTATTTT
CDR3 protein: CASSRGVELSTDTQYF
clone size: NA
V gene: TRBV7-6
D gene: NA
J gene: TRBJ2-3

CDR3 DNA: TGTGCCAGCAGTCACCCAACGGACAGGGCTATGGTTGAAGCTTTCTTT
CDR3 protein: CASSHPTDRAMVEAFF
clone size: NA
V gene: TRBV27
D gene: TRBD1
J gene: TRBJ1-1

CDR3 DNA: TGTGCCAGCTCATCCGACAAGAACACTGAAGCTTTCTTT
CDR3 protein: CASSSDKNTEAFF
clone size: NA
V gene: TRBV18
D gene: NA
J gene: TRBJ1-1

CDR3 DNA: TGTGCCAGCTCACCCACAGGGGACACTGAAGCTTTCTTT
CDR3 protein: CASSPTGDTEAFF
clone size: NA
V gene: TRBV18
D gene: TRBD1
J gene: TRBJ1-1

CDR3 DNA: TGTGCCAGCAGCTTGGGGCTTTCAGGGGGCGCGGACGAGCAGTACTTC
CDR3 protein: CASSLGLSGGADEQYF
clone size: few
V gene: TRBV5-4
D gene: TRBD1
J gene: TRBJ2-7

CDR3 DNA: TGTGCCAGCAGCCCCCTTAATAATAATAATTCACCCCTCCACTTT
CDR3 protein: CASSPLNNNNSPLHF
clone size: NA
V gene: TRBV28
D gene: NA
J gene: TRBJ1-6

CDR3 DNA: TGTGCCAGCAGCTGGACAGCGCCATTTGAAGCTTTCTTT
CDR3 protein: CASSWTAPFEAFF
clone size: NA
V gene: TRBV28
D gene: NA
J gene: TRBJ1-1

CDR3 DNA: TGTGCCAGTAGTCCCACGCAGGGGTCCACATGGCAGCCCCAGCATTTT
CDR3 protein: CASSPTQGSTWQPQHF
clone size: NA
V gene: TRBV19
D gene: NA
J gene: TRBJ1-5

CDR3 DNA: TGCGCCAGCAGCGCCCGGGACAGGGGAGGCACTGAAGCTTTCTTT
CDR3 protein: CASSARDRGGTEAFF
clone size: NA
V gene: TRBV5-1
D gene: TRBD1
J gene: TRBJ1-1

CDR3 DNA: TGTGCCAGTTACGACACGGACTCTGGTGGTGAGCAGTACTTC
CDR3 protein: CASYDTDSGGEQYF
clone size: NA
V gene: TRBV27
D gene: NA
J gene: TRBJ2-7

CDR3 DNA: TGTGCCAGCAGTTCGTGGACAGGGACAAATTCACCCCTCCACTTT
CDR3 protein: CASSSWTGTNSPLHF
clone size: NA
V gene: TRBV6-5
D gene: TRBD1
J gene: TRBJ1-6

CDR3 DNA: TGTGCCAGCAGCTTAATGAGCGGGACCTCGGTTGAGCAGTACTTC
CDR3 protein: CASSLMSGTSVEQYF
clone size: NA
V gene: TRBV7-2
D gene: TRBD2
J gene: TRBJ2-7

CDR3 DNA: TGTGCCAGCAGTTACGCGGGATTTGGGGCCAACGTCCTGACTTTC
CDR3 protein: CASSYAGFGANVLTF
clone size: NA
V gene: TRBV6-5
D gene: NA
J gene: TRBJ2-6

CDR3 DNA: TGCGCCAGCAGCTTGGGTCTAGCGGTAGGCACAGATACGCAGTATTTT
CDR3 protein: CASSLGLAVGTDTQYF
clone size: NA
V gene: TRBV5-1
D gene: TRBD2
J gene: TRBJ2-3

CDR3 DNA: TGTGCCAGCAGCCAACAGCAGGGTTGGCATGGCTACACCTTC
CDR3 protein: CASSQQQGWHGYTF
clone size: NA
V gene: TRBV3-1/TRBV3-2
D gene: NA
J gene: TRBJ1-2

CDR3 DNA: TGTGCCAGCAGCTCGCGCGGACTGGGCGCCGGGGAGCTGTTTTTT
CDR3 protein: CASSSRGLGAGELFF
clone size: NA
V gene: TRBV11-2
D gene: NA
J gene: TRBJ2-2

CDR3 DNA: TGTGCCAGCAGCAGCGGGAGTAGCGGGAGACTAGTCTCCTCAGAGCAGTTCTTC
CDR3 protein: CASSSGSSGRLVSSEQFF
clone size: NA
V gene: TRBV28
D gene: TRBD2
J gene: TRBJ2-1

CDR3 DNA: TGTGCCAGCAGACGCGGCCCTACGTCTGATCAGCCCCAGCATTTT
CDR3 protein: CASRRGPTSDQPQHF
clone size: NA
V gene: TRBV7-2
D gene: NA
J gene: TRBJ1-5

CDR3 DNA: TGTGCCAGCAGTGAATCCCTCGACAGGGGCCAGCCCCAGCATTTT
CDR3 protein: CASSESLDRGQPQHF
clone size: few
V gene: TRBV2
D gene: TRBD1
J gene: TRBJ1-5

CDR3 DNA: TGTGCCACCAGCGGAGGACATCGCTCCTACGAGCAGTACTTC
CDR3 protein: CATSGGHRSYEQYF
clone size: few
V gene: TRBV15
D gene: NA
J gene: TRBJ2-7

CDR3 DNA: TGTGCCAGCAGCGCGACCGGGGGTCACACCGGGGAGCTGTTTTTT
CDR3 protein: CASSATGGHTGELFF
clone size: NA
V gene: TRBV2
D gene: NA
J gene: TRBJ2-2

CDR3 DNA: TGTGCCACCAGTGACTTCGGGACAGGGGGCCGGGCCGGGGAGCTGTTTTTT
CDR3 protein: CATSDFGTGGRAGELFF
clone size: NA
V gene: TRBV24-1
D gene: TRBD1
J gene: TRBJ2-2

CDR3 DNA: TGTGCCAGCAGCACCAACAGGGTTGGCTACACCTTC
CDR3 protein: CASSTNRVGYTF
clone size: NA
V gene: TRBV3-1/TRBV3-2
D gene: NA
J gene: TRBJ1-2

CDR3 DNA: TGTGCCAGCAGCTTGGGACTAAAGAAAGACACGAACACCGGGGAGCTGTTTTTT
CDR3 protein: CASSLGLKKDTNTGELFF
clone size: NA
V gene: TRBV7-9
D gene: TRBD2
J gene: TRBJ2-2

CDR3 DNA: TGTGCCACGACCAATACAGGGGGCATAGTTTCCGAAGCTTTCTTT
CDR3 protein: CATTNTGGIVSEAFF
clone size: NA
V gene: TRBV6-6
D gene: TRBD1
J gene: TRBJ1-1

CDR3 DNA: TGTGCCAGCAGCTTGACGGGGGGGACTGGAGAGACCCAGTACTTC
CDR3 protein: CASSLTGGTGETQYF
clone size: NA
V gene: TRBV5-4
D gene: TRBD2
J gene: TRBJ2-5

CDR3 DNA: TGTGCCAGCAGCCCAGATCGGGCAGGGCTGCCCCAGCATTTT
CDR3 protein: CASSPDRAGLPQHF
clone size: NA
V gene: TRBV7-9
D gene: NA
J gene: TRBJ1-5

CDR3 DNA: TGTGCCAGCAGTTCGGGTAGCGGGGGCACAGATACGCAGTATTTT
CDR3 protein: CASSSGSGGTDTQYF
clone size: once
V gene: TRBV6-5
D gene: TRBD2
J gene: TRBJ2-3

CDR3 DNA: TGTGCCAGTAGTATACGGCAGGGTGGTTACGAGCAGTACTTC
CDR3 protein: CASSIRQGGYEQYF
clone size: few
V gene: TRBV19
D gene: NA
J gene: TRBJ2-7

CDR3 DNA: TGTGCCAGCAGTTACTCGAGCGGGAGAGCAGGCGAGCAGTACTTC
CDR3 protein: CASSYSSGRAGEQYF
clone size: NA
V gene: TRBV6-2/TRBV6-3
D gene: TRBD2
J gene: TRBJ2-7

CDR3 DNA: TGTGCCAGCAGTTTATCGCCGACAGCAAACACTGAAGCTTTCTTT
CDR3 protein: CASSLSPTANTEAFF
clone size: NA
V gene: TRBV27
D gene: NA
J gene: TRBJ1-1